Below are 10 T cell receptor beta chains sequenced from a single sample in a study of sequential checkpoint blockade in melanoma. Treatment indicated: randomized to nivolumab then ipilimumab (arm A) or the reverse (arm B). Assay used: immunoSEQ multiplex PCR; TCRdb lists only in-frame clones, some missing. This sample has a few thousand clones, with about 60% found just once. The input for sequencing was CD8+ T cells sorted from blood (inferred from file names), taken from a patient given nivolumab and ipilimumab in sequence. The receptors originated from a human donor with melanoma.

This chain connects TRBV2 to TRBJ2-7; 11 bases line up with TRBD1. The CDR3 consists of 15 residues. The V and J ends lost 4 bases and 5 bases, in that order; junction bases with no gene match: 7. Germline assignment: CDR1 SNHLY and CDR2 FYNNEI. The CDR3 coding sequence is TGTGCCAGCAGTGCCTGGACAGGGGGCTTGGACGAGCAGTACTTC. This codes for CASSAWTGGLDEQYF.

Sample share makes this clone medium-sized. J is TRBJ2-1 and V is TRBV10-1; TRBD2 aligns across 15 bases. The V gene's germline CDR1 is WNHNN and CDR2 SYGVQD (reference sequence). Trimming took 3 bases from V and 8 from J; bases not matched to a gene: 5. The CDR3 consists of 16 residues. CDR3 bases: TGCGCCAGCAGTGAAGGGACTAGCGGGAGGAGCGATGAGCAGTTCTTC. Protein sequence: CASSEGTSGRSDEQFF.

This chain links TRBV5-5 with TRBJ2-7; the D is unclear. Germline V gene data show CDR1 as SGHKS and CDR2 as YYEKEE (reference sequence). The V and J ends lost 0 bases and 3 bases respectively, with 16 bases between them. The CDR3 spans 16 residues. CDR3 in DNA: TGTGCCAGCAGCTTGGATGGAGCTGGGTTAGTCTACGAGCAGTACTTC. Amino acids: CASSLDGAGLVYEQYF.

This chain uses TRBV18 with TRBJ2-5; 7 bases align to TRBD1. Trimming at V came to 5 bases and at J to 2 bases, leaving 11 bases not matched to a gene. Germline loops: CDR1 KGHSH, CDR2 LQKENI. CDR3 length equals 16 residues. CDR3 sequence: CASSSAPGQLQETQYF. In nucleotides, the CDR3 is TGTGCCAGCTCATCCGCCCCGGGACAGCTACAAGAGACCCAGTACTTC. Filled out from reference TRBV18 and TRBJ2-5, the complete variable domain reads NAGVMQNPRHLVRRRGQEARLRCSPMKGHSHVYWYRQLPEEGLKFMVYLQKENIIDESGMPKERFSAEFPKEGPSILRIQQVVRGDSAAYFCASSSAPGQLQETQYFGPGTRLLVL.

This CDR3 is CASSIPPLRPQHF. The CDR3 bases are TGTGCCAGTAGTATCCCCCCGCTCAGGCCCCAGCATTTT. This chain connects TRBV19 to TRBJ1-5; D ambiguous. CDR3 length equals 13 residues. Germline lookup yields CDR1 LNHDA and CDR2 SQIVND (reference sequence). Trimming left V 3 bases short and J 9 bases short, with 12 bases between.

V usage is TRBV2 and J usage is TRBJ1-3; D is unclear. The V gene lost 6 bases and the J gene lost 0 bases, with 12 bases spanning the gap. The CDR3 sequence is 15 residues long. The V gene's germline CDR1 is SNHLY and CDR2 FYNNEI. The CDR3 bases are TGTGCCAGCAGCTCTGACACAAACTCTGGAAACACCATATATTTT. The encoded protein is CASSSDTNSGNTIYF.

By sample share, this clone is medium-sized. The chain is built from TRBV19 and TRBJ1-2; the match to TRBD1 covers 7 bases. The CDR3 is 14 residues long. V was pared by 4 bases and J by 8 bases, with 10 bases of the junction left unmatched. Germline V lookup: CDR1 LNHDA, CDR2 SQIVND (reference sequence). CDR3 region: CASSNRGFSDGYTF. The CDR3 coding sequence is TGTGCCAGTAGTAACAGGGGTTTTTCGGACGGCTACACCTTC.

The chain joins TRBV27 to TRBJ2-7; the D is unclear. Trimming shortened V by 5 bases and J by 6 bases, and 8 bases separated the two germline ends. Germline V gives CDR1 MNHEY, CDR2 SMNVEV (reference sequence). The CDR3 sequence is 11 residues long. CDR3 amino acids: CASSTPTEQYF. In nucleotides, the CDR3 is TGTGCCAGCAGTACTCCAACCGAGCAGTACTTC.

This chain links TRBV5-1 with TRBJ2-7; the D is unclear. Germline V gene data show CDR1 as SGHRS and CDR2 as YFSETQ. The CDR3 spans 15 residues. V was trimmed by 3 bases and J by 0 bases, leaving 13 bases between them. The chain's CDR3 is CASSSDDFDSYEQYF. As DNA, the CDR3 is TGCGCCAGCAGCTCCGACGACTTCGACTCCTACGAGCAGTACTTC. Combining the CDR3 with reference TRBV5-1 and TRBJ2-7 gives the whole variable domain KAGVTQTPRYLIKTRGQQVTLSCSPISGHRSVSWYQQTPGQGLQFLFEYFSETQRNKGNFPGRFSGRQFSNSRSEMNVSTLELGDSALYLCASSSDDFDSYEQYFGPGTRLTVT.

This clone showed up just once. The chain joins TRBV4-3 to TRBJ1-2; a possible D gene is TRBD1 (5 bases). The CDR3 has 17 amino acids. Looked up from germline, CDR1 is LGHNA and CDR2 is YSLEER. Deletions cut 0 bases from V and 7 bases from J, with 21 bases between. As DNA, the CDR3 is TGCGCCAGCAGCCAAGAAGAAGGGGTCTCGTCTGCATCTGGCTACACCTTC. It yields the protein CASSQEEGVSSASGYTF.